This T cell receptor beta chain was obtained from a study of identical twins. The CDR3 consists of 15 residues. The ends were cut back, 0 bases at V and 0 bases at J, with 7 bases in the middle. Germline V gene lookup returns CDR1 SGHRS and CDR2 YFSETQ. MiXCR, run by TCRdb on the 5' RACE reads, gives a single entry per CDR3 protein. Found here are approximately 210,000 distinct CDR3 sequences, less than 10% of them singletons; the top ten hold 4% to 6%. In its sample, this clonotype was seen many times. The origin of this receptor is a woman aged 18-29 years in good health. This rearrangement joins TRBV5-1 to TRBJ1-5; D not resolved. The sequenced sample consisted of memory (CD45RO+) T cells sorted from blood. CDR3 sequence: CASSLEGNSNQPQHF. The DNA of the CDR3 is TGCGCCAGCAGCTTGGAGGGCAATAGCAATCAGCCCCAGCATTTT.